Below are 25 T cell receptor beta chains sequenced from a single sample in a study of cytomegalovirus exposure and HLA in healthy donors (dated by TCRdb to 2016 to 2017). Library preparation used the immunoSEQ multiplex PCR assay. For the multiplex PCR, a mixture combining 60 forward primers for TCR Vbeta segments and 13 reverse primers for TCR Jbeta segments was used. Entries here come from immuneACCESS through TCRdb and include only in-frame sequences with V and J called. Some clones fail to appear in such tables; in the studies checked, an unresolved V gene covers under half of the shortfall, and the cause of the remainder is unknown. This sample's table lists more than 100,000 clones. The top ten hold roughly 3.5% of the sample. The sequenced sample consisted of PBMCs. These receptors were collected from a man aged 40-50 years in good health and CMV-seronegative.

CDR3 DNA sequence: TGTGCCAGCAGCTTAGGTAGCGGGGGGGCCCATGAGCAGTTCTTC. It specifies CASSLGSGGAHEQFF. V and J are TRBV11-2 and TRBJ2-1, with 11 bases fitting TRBD2. Germline V gene data show CDR1 as SGHAT and CDR2 as FQNNGV. Trimming took 1 base from V and 8 from J; bases not matched to a gene: 4. This CDR3 has 15 residues.

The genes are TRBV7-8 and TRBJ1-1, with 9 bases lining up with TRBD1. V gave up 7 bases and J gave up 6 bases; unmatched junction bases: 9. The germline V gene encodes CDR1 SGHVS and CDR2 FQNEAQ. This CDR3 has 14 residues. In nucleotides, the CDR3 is TGTGCCAGCACCGAAACAGGGGGCAAGGCTGAAGCTTTCTTT. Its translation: CASTETGGKAEAFF.

The CDR3 region is CASSWTGNEAFF. In DNA, the CDR3 is TGTGCCAGCAGCTGGACCGGGAATGAAGCTTTCTTT. The rearrangement joins TRBV5-6 to TRBJ1-1; unclear D gene. Per the germline V gene, CDR1 is SGHDT and CDR2 is YYEEEE. Trimming left V 3 bases short and J 7 bases short, with 10 bases between. This CDR3 contains 12 residues.

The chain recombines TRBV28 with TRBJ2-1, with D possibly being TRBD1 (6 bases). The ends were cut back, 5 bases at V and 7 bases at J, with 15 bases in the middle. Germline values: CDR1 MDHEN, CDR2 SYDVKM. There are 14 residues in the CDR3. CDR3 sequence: CASSPQGFLNEQFF. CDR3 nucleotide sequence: TGTGCCAGCAGTCCCCAGGGGTTTCTGAATGAGCAGTTCTTC.

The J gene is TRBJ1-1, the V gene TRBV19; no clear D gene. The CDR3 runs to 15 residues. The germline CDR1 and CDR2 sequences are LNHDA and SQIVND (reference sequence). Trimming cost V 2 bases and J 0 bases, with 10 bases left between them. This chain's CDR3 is CASSIRQEMNTEAFF. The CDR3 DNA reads TGTGCCAGTAGTATACGACAAGAAATGAACACTGAAGCTTTCTTT.

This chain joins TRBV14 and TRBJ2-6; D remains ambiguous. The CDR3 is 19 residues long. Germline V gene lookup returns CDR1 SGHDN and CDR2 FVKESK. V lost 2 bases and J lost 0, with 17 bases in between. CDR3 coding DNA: TGTGCCAGCAGCCAACGCCCGGTGGTGTCGTTCTCTGGGGCCAACGTCCTGACTTTC. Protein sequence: CASSQRPVVSFSGANVLTF. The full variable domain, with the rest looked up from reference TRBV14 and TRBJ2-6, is EAGVTQFPSHSVIEKGQTVTLRCDPISGHDNLYWYRRVMGKEIKFLLHFVKESKQDESGMPNNRFLAERTGGTYSTLKVQPAELEDSGVYFCASSQRPVVSFSGANVLTFGAGSRLTVL.

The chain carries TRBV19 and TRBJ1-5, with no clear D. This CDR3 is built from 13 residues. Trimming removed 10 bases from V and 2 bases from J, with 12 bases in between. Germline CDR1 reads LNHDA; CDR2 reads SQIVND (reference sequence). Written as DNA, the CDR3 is TGTGCCACCAGCCAGGTGGGCAATCAGCCCCAGCATTTT. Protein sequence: CATSQVGNQPQHF.

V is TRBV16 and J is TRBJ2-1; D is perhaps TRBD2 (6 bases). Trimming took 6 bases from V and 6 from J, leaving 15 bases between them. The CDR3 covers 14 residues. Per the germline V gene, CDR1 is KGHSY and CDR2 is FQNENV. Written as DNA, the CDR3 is TGTGCCAGCAGTCGTACCGGGACTCTCAATGAGCAGTTCTTC. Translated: CASSRTGTLNEQFF.

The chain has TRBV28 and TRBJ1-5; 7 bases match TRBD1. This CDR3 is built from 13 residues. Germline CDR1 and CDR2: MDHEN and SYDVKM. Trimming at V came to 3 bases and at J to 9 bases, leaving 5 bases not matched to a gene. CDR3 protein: CASSLTGFRPQHF. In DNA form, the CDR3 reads TGTGCCAGCAGTTTGACAGGGTTTAGGCCCCAGCATTTT.

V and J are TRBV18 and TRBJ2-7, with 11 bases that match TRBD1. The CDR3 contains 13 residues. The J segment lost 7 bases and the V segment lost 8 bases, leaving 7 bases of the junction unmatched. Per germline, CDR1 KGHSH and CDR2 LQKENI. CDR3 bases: TGTGCCAGCATAGGACAGGGGGCAAGTGAGCAGTACTTC. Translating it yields CASIGQGASEQYF.

DNA for the CDR3: TGTGCCAGCCGGGACACCAACAATGAGCAGTTCTTC. As protein: CASRDTNNEQFF. The V gene is TRBV5-5, the J gene TRBJ2-1; D possibly corresponds to TRBD1 (6 bases). The CDR3 is 12 residues long. Germline V gene lookup returns CDR1 SGHKS and CDR2 YYEKEE (reference sequence). V gave up 7 bases and J gave up 5 bases, with 10 bases separating them.

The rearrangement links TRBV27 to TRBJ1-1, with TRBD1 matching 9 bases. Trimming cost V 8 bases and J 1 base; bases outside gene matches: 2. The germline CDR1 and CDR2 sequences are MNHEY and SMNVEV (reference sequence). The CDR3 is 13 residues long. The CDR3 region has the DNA TGTGCCAGCGGGGGACAGGGGAACACTGAAGCTTTCTTT. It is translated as CASGGQGNTEAFF.

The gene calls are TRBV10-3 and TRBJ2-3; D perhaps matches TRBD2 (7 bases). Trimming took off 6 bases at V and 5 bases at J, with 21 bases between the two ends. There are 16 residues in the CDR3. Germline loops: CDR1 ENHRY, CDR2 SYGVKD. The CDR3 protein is CAIRGEGGGAVDTQYF. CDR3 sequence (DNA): TGTGCCATCAGAGGGGAGGGAGGGGGGGCGGTAGATACGCAGTATTTT.

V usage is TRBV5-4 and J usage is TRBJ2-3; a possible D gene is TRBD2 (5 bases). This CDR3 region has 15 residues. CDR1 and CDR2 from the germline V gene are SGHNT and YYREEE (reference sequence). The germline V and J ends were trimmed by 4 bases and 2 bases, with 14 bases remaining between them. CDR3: CASSAQTRFTDTQYF. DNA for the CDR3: TGTGCCAGCAGCGCTCAAACTAGGTTCACAGATACGCAGTATTTT.

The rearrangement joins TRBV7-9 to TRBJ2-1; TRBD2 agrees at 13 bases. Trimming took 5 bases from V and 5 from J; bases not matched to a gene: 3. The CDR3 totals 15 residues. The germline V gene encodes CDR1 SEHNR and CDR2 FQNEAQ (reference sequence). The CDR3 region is CASSPGLAGDNEQFF. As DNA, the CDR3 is TGTGCCAGCAGCCCAGGACTAGCGGGAGACAATGAGCAGTTCTTC. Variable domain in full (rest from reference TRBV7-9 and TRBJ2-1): DTGVSQNPRHKITKRGQNVTFRCDPISEHNRLYWYRQTLGQGPEFLTYFQNEAQLEKSRLLSDRFSAERPKGSFSTLEIQRTEQGDSAMYLCASSPGLAGDNEQFFGPGTRLTVL.

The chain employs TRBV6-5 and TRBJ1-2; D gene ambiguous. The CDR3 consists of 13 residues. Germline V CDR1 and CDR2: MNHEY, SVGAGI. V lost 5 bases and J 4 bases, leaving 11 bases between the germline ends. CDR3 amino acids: CASSERSFYGYTF. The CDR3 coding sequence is TGTGCCAGCAGTGAGCGATCCTTCTATGGCTACACCTTC.

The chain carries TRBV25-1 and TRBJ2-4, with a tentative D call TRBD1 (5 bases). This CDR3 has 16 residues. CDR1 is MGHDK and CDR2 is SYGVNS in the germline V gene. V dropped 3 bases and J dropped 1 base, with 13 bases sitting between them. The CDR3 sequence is CASSDDAGAAKNIQYF. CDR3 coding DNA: TGTGCCAGCAGTGACGACGCTGGGGCGGCCAAAAACATTCAGTACTTC.

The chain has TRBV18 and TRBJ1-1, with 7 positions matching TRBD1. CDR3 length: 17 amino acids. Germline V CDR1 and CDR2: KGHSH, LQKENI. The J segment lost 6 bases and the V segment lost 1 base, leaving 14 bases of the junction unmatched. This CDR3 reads CASSPQGAGLSFSEAFF. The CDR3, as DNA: TGTGCCAGCTCACCACAGGGGGCAGGTCTTTCTTTTTCTGAAGCTTTCTTT.

CDR3 loop: CASSGVRAAMNTEAFF. The CDR3 DNA sequence: TGTGCCAGCAGCGGAGTGAGGGCGGCTATGAACACTGAAGCTTTCTTT. The rearrangement uses TRBV5-6 and TRBJ1-1; D is uncertain. Germline CDR1 is SGHDT and CDR2 is YYEEEE. V lost 4 bases and J 0 bases, leaving 16 bases between the germline ends. The length of the CDR3 is 16 residues.

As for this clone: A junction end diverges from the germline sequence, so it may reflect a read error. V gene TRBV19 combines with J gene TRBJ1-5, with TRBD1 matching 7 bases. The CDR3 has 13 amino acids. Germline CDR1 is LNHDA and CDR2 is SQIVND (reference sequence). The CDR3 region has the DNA TGTCCCAGTAGCCACAGGGGCCGCCAGCCCCAGCATTTT. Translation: CPSSHRGRQPQHF.

CDR3 DNA: TGTGCCAGCAGCTTTGTCAACAATGAGCAGTTCTTC. This encodes CASSFVNNEQFF. The V and J genes are TRBV13 and TRBJ2-1; D remains unclear. The CDR3 sequence is 12 residues long. Germline CDR1 is PRHDT and CDR2 is FYEKMQ (reference sequence). V was clipped by 3 bases and J by 5 bases, with 5 bases between them.

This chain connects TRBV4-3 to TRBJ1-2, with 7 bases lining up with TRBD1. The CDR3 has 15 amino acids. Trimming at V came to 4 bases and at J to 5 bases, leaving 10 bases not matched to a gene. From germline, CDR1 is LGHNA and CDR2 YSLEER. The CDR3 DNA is TGCGCCAGCAGCCTAGCCGGACAGGTCTTTTATGGCTACACCTTC. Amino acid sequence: CASSLAGQVFYGYTF.

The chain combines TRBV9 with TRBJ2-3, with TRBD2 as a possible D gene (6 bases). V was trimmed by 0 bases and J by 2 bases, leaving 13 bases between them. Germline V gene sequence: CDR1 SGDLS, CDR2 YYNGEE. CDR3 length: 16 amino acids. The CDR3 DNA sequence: TGTGCCAGCAGCGTAGGTAATAGCGGACACACAGATACGCAGTATTTT. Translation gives CASSVGNSGHTDTQYF.

The DNA of the CDR3 is TGTGCCAGCAGCCGAGGGTCAGAGTACGAGCAGTACTTC. This encodes CASSRGSEYEQYF. The chain joins TRBV6-5 to TRBJ2-7, with a weak D call TRBD2 (5 bases). The germline V and J ends were trimmed by 6 bases and 4 bases, with 13 bases remaining between them. Germline CDR1 and CDR2: MNHEY and SVGAGI. This CDR3 comprises 13 residues.

The CDR3 spells CASSPWGGTSDTQYF. The CDR3 DNA reads as TGTGCCAGCAGTCCCTGGGGGGGGACCTCCGATACGCAGTATTTT. The V call is TRBV6-5, the J call TRBJ2-3; TRBD2 matches 7 bases. The CDR3 covers 15 residues. V shed 5 bases and J 6 bases; nucleotides not matched to a gene: 11. Germline values: CDR1 MNHEY, CDR2 SVGAGI.